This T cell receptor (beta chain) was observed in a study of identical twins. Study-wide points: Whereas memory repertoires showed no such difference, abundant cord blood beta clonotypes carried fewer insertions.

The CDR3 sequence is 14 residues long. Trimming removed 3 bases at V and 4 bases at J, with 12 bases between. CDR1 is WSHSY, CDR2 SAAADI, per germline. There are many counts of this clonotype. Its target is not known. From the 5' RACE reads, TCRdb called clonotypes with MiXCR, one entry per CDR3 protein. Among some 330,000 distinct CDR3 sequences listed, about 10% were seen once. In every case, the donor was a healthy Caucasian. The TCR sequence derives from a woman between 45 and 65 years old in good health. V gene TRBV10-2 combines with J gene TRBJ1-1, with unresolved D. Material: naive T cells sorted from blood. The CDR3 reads CASSDRVGGTEAFF. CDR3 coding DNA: TGCGCCAGCAGTGATCGGGTTGGTGGCACTGAAGCTTTCTTT.